A selection of T cell receptor beta chains follows, all from one sample in a study of OX40 agonist ivuxolimab in advanced cancers. Measured with immunoSEQ multiplex PCR; TCRdb has only the in-frame clones, and not every one. The repertoire has roughly 46,000 clones, 84% of them found once; the top ten carry around 2.5%. Material: CD4+ or CD8+ T cells sorted from blood, obtained in a trial of the OX40 agonist ivuxolimab. All receptors derive from an adult with an advanced solid tumor such as melanoma, head and neck, liver or kidney cancer. The CDR3 runs from the conserved cysteine through the conserved F or W. D genes are given only for firm matches. Only some rows state a clone size, as once, few, many or a class for expanded clones.

>-|TRBV9|-|TRBJ2-5
CASSVATRGRSGTQYF
TGTGCCAGCAGCGTAGCTACCCGGGGCCGCTCTGGGACCCAGTACTTC
>-|TRBV4-3|once|TRBJ2-1
CASSQAGRVVDNEQFF
TGCGCCAGCAGCCAAGCGGGCAGGGTGGTAGACAATGAGCAGTTCTTC
>TRBD1|TRBV7-9|few|TRBJ1-4
CASSYRGQGDEKLFF
TGTGCCAGCAGCTACAGAGGACAGGGGGATGAAAAACTGTTTTTT
>-|TRBV29-1|-|TRBJ2-3
CSVEGRLGVDTQYF
TGCAGCGTTGAAGGACGGCTAGGGGTAGATACGCAGTATTTT
>-|TRBV28|-|TRBJ2-3
CASSFSPPSWGTDTQYF
TGTGCCAGCAGTTTCTCCCCCCCCTCATGGGGCACAGATACGCAGTATTTT
>-|TRBV5-1|-|TRBJ2-7
CASSLIRGEYEQYF
TGCGCCAGCAGCTTGATCCGGGGTGAATACGAGCAGTACTTC
>TRBD2|TRBV6-5|once|TRBJ2-7
CASSYSGSGPRYEQYF
TGTGCCAGCAGTTACTCGGGTAGCGGGCCTAGGTACGAGCAGTACTTC
>TRBD2|TRBV7-8|few|TRBJ2-7
CASSLGSGPYEQYF
TGTGCCAGCAGCTTAGGTAGCGGGCCCTACGAGCAGTACTTC
>-|TRBV5-1|once|TRBJ2-7
CASSLEYEQYF
TGCGCCAGCAGCTTAGAGTACGAGCAGTACTTC
>-|TRBV14|-|TRBJ2-2
CASSSERGGGWAGELFF
TGTGCCAGCAGCTCCGAGAGAGGAGGCGGGTGGGCCGGGGAGCTGTTTTTT
>TRBD2|TRBV15|-|TRBJ2-1
CATSREAILAGGYNEQFF
TGTGCCACCAGCAGAGAGGCGATCCTAGCGGGAGGGTACAATGAGCAGTTCTTC
>-|TRBV6-1|-|TRBJ2-5
CASRAGSRETQYF
TGTGCCAGCAGAGCAGGGTCGCGAGAGACCCAGTACTTC
>-|TRBV19|-|TRBJ1-3
CASSPGSGNTIYF
TGTGCCAGTAGCCCAGGGTCTGGAAACACCATATATTTT
>-|TRBV12-1|-|TRBJ1-1
CASSFPLAGYIDTEAFF
TGTGCCAGCAGCTTTCCTTTGGCGGGGTATATCGACACTGAAGCTTTCTTT
>TRBD2|TRBV5-6|-|TRBJ2-1
CASSLELAGREQFF
TGTGCCAGCAGCTTGGAACTAGCGGGCCGGGAGCAGTTCTTC
>-|TRBV25-1|-|TRBJ1-2
CASSEGRAPGYTF
TGTGCCAGCAGTGAAGGCAGGGCCCCCGGCTACACCTTC
>-|TRBV7-9|once|TRBJ2-3
CASSPKHRVGNTKYF
TGTGCCAGCAGCCCAAAGCACAGGGTGGGAAATACGAAGTATTTT
>-|TRBV7-1|-|TRBJ1-5
CASSFRENQPQHF
TGTGCCAGCAGCTTTAGGGAGAATCAGCCCCAGCATTTT
>-|TRBV2|few|TRBJ2-3
CASSEWVAYTDTQYF
TGTGCCAGCAGTGAATGGGTAGCGTACACAGATACGCAGTATTTT
>-|TRBV4-1|-|TRBJ2-3
CASSLSGAHTDTQYF
TGCGCCAGCAGCCTCTCGGGGGCCCACACAGATACGCAGTATTTT
>-|TRBV11-2|-|TRBJ2-1
CASSPGQGALNEQFF
TGTGCCAGCAGCCCAGGTCAAGGTGCGCTGAATGAGCAGTTCTTC
>-|TRBV18|-|TRBJ1-1
CASSPLRDMNTEAFF
TGTGCCAGCTCACCTCTTAGAGACATGAACACTGAAGCTTTCTTT
>-|TRBV7-3|-|TRBJ1-4
CASSLNGDNEKLFF
TGTGCCAGCAGCTTAAACGGTGATAATGAAAAACTGTTTTTT
>-|TRBV29-1|-|TRBJ1-4
CSVGQSLGDEKLFF
TGCAGCGTAGGGCAGTCCCTAGGGGATGAAAAACTGTTTTTT
>-|TRBV10-3|-|TRBJ1-2
CAISESSPGQGYTF
TGTGCCATCAGTGAGTCGAGTCCAGGGCAAGGCTACACCTTC
>TRBD2|TRBV14|-|TRBJ2-7
CASSPGLARAYEQYF
TGTGCCAGCAGCCCCGGACTAGCGCGCGCCTACGAGCAGTACTTC
>TRBD2|TRBV7-2|-|TRBJ2-3
CASSLNRGGVDTQYF
TGTGCCAGCAGCTTAAATCGGGGGGGCGTTGATACGCAGTATTTT
>-|TRBV10-3|-|TRBJ2-3
CAITGTSTDTQYF
TGTGCCATCACCGGAACTAGCACAGATACGCAGTATTTT
>TRBD1|TRBV10-3|few|TRBJ1-2
CAISESQGAGYTF
TGTGCCATCAGTGAGTCACAGGGGGCTGGCTACACCTTC
>TRBD1|TRBV6-6|-|TRBJ1-1
CASSPRQGWKTEAFF
TGTGCCAGCAGCCCTCGACAGGGTTGGAAGACTGAAGCTTTCTTT
>-|TRBV13|-|TRBJ2-7
CASSLNRAYEQYF
TGTGCCAGCAGCTTAAACAGGGCCTACGAGCAGTACTTC
>-|TRBV5-1|few|TRBJ1-5
CASSWDNNQPQHF
TGCGCCAGCAGCTGGGACAACAATCAGCCCCAGCATTTT
>-|TRBV4-3|-|TRBJ1-1
CASSQGTGEGSEAFF
TGCGCCAGCAGCCAAGGAACGGGGGAGGGGTCTGAAGCTTTCTTT
>-|TRBV7-2|-|TRBJ1-1
CASSPRPAAEAFF
TGTGCCAGCAGCCCAAGGCCGGCCGCTGAAGCTTTCTTT
>-|TRBV10-3|-|TRBJ1-6
CAISELGSPLHF
TGTGCCATCAGTGAGTTAGGTTCACCCCTCCACTTT
>-|TRBV11-2|-|TRBJ2-1
CASSLAYRMDEQFF
TGTGCCAGCAGCTTAGCTTACCGCATGGATGAGCAGTTCTTC
>TRBD1|TRBV6-1|-|TRBJ2-4
CAIYDRGLAKNIQYF
TGTGCCATTTACGACAGGGGACTAGCCAAAAACATTCAGTACTTC
>TRBD2|TRBV28|-|TRBJ2-5
CASSLPLAGQETQYF
TGTGCCAGCAGCCTACCCTTAGCGGGGCAAGAGACCCAGTACTTC
>-|TRBV5-8|-|TRBJ1-4
CASSSDLRGGNEKLFF
TGTGCCAGCAGTTCGGACCTACGGGGGGGAAATGAAAAACTGTTTTTT
>TRBD2|TRBV5-1|-|TRBJ2-7
CASSLASGSPYEQYF
TGCGCCAGCAGCTTGGCTAGCGGGAGCCCCTACGAGCAGTACTTC
>TRBD2|TRBV7-2|-|TRBJ2-2
CASSLSFGTSGRGGELFF
TGTGCCAGCAGCTTATCCTTCGGGACTAGCGGGAGAGGCGGGGAGCTGTTTTTT
>TRBD1|TRBV29-1|-|TRBJ2-1
CSVEASGTARIGEQFF
TGCAGCGTTGAAGCCTCCGGGACAGCGAGAATAGGTGAGCAGTTCTTC
>-|TRBV7-9|-|TRBJ2-7
CASSLEGRRGEQYF
TGTGCCAGCAGCTTAGAGGGGAGACGGGGCGAGCAGTACTTC
>-|TRBV30|few|TRBJ1-5
CAWSYGPGAQHF
TGTGCCTGGAGTTATGGCCCCGGGGCCCAGCATTTT
>-|TRBV7-8|-|TRBJ2-3
CASSLEHTQYF
TGTGCCAGCAGCTTGGAACATACGCAGTATTTT
>-|TRBV7-2|-|TRBJ2-5
CASSLPVTETQYF
TGTGCCAGCAGCTTACCAGTGACGGAGACCCAGTACTTC